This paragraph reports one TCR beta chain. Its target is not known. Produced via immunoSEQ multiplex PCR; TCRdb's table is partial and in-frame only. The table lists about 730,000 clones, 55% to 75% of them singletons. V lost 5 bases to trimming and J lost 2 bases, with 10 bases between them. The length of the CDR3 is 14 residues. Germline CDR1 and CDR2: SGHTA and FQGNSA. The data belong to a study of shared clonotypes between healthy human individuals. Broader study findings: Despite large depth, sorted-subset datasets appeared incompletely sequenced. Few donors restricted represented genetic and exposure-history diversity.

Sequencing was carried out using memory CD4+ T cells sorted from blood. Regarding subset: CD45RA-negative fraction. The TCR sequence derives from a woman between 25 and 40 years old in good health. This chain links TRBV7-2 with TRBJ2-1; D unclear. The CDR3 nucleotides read TGTGCCAGCAGCCCATCGTGGGCCTACAATGAGCAGTTCTTC. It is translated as CASSPSWAYNEQFF.